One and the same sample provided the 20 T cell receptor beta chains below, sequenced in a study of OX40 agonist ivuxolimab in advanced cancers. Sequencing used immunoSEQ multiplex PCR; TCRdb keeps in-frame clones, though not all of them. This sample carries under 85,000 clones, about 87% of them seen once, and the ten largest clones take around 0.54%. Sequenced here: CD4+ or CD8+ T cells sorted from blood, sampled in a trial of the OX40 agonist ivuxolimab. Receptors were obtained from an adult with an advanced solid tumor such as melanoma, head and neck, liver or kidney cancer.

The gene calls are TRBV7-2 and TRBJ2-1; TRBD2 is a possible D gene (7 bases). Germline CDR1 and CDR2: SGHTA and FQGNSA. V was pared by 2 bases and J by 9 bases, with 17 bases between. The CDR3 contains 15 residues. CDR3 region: CASSLWGGGLGEQFF. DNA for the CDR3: TGTGCCAGCAGCTTATGGGGGGGCGGCTTGGGTGAGCAGTTCTTC.

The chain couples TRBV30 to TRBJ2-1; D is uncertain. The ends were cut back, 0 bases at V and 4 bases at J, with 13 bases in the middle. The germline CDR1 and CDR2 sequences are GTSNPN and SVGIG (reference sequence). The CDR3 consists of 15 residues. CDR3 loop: CAWSVTAVKYNEQFF. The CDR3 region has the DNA TGTGCCTGGAGTGTAACGGCGGTAAAATACAATGAGCAGTTCTTC.

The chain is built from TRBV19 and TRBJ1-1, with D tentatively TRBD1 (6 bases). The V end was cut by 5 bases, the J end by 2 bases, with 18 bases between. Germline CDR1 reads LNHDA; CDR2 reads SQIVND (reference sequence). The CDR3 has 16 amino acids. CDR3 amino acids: CASSRGAQEGNTEAFF. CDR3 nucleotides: TGTGCCAGTAGTCGGGGGGCCCAGGAGGGCAACACTGAAGCTTTCTTT.

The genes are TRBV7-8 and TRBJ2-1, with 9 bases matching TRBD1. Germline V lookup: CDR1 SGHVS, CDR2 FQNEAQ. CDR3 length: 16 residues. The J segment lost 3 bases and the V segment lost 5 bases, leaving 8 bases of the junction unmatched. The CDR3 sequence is CASSRSTGGYYNEQFF. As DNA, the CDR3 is TGTGCCAGCAGCCGATCAACAGGGGGCTACTACAATGAGCAGTTCTTC. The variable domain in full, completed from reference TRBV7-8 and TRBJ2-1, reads GAGVSQSPRYKVAKRGQDVALRCDPISGHVSLFWYQQALGQGPEFLTYFQNEAQLDKSGLPSDRFFAERPEGSVSTLKIQRTQQEDSAVYLCASSRSTGGYYNEQFFGPGTRLTVL.

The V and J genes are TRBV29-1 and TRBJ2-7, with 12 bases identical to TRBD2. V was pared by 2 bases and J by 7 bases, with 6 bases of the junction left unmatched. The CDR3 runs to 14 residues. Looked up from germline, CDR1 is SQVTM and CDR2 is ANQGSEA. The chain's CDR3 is CSVELAGGRREQYF. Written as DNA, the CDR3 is TGCAGCGTTGAACTAGCGGGGGGGCGAAGGGAGCAGTACTTC.

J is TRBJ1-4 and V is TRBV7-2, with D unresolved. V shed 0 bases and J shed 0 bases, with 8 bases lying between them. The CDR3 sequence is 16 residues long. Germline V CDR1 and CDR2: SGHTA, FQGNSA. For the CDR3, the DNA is TGTGCCAGCAGCTTAGCGCCAACAGCAACTAATGAAAAACTGTTTTTT. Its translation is CASSLAPTATNEKLFF.

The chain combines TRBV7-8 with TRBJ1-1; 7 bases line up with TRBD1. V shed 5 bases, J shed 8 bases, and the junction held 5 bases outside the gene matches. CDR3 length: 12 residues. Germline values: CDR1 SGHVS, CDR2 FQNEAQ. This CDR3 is CASSRSGQEAFF. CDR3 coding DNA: TGTGCCAGCAGCCGATCGGGACAGGAAGCTTTCTTT.

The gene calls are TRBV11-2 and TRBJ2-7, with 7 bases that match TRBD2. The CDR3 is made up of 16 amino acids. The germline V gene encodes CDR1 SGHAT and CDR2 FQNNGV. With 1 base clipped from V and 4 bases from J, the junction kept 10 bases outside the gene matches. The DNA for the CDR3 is TGTGCCAGCAGCTTAGTCGGGGCCTTCGGGGGGTACGAGCAGTACTTC. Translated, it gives CASSLVGAFGGYEQYF.

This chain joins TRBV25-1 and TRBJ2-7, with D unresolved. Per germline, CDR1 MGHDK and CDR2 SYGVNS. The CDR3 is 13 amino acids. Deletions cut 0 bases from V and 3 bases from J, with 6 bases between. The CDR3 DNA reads TGTGCCAGCAGTGAATATGGCTACTACGAGCAGTACTTC. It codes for CASSEYGYYEQYF.

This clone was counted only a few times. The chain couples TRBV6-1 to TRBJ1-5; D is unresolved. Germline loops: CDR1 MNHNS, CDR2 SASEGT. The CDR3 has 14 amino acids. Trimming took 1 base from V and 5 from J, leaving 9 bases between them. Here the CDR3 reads CASSEGQVDQPQHF. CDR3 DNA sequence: TGTGCCAGCAGTGAAGGGCAGGTTGATCAGCCCCAGCATTTT.

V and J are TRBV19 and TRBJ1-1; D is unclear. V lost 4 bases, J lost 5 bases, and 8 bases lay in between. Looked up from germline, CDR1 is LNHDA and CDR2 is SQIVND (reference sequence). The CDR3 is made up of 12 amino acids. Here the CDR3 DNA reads TGTGCCAGTAGTAGGGCGGGAACTGAAGCTTTCTTT. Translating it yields CASSRAGTEAFF.

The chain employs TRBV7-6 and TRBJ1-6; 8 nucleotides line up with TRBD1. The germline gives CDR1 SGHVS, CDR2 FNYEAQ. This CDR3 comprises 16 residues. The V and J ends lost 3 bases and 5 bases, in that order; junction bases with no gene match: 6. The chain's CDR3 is CASSLRDRPDNSPLHF. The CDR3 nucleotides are TGTGCCAGCAGCTTGAGGGACAGGCCTGATAATTCACCCCTCCACTTT. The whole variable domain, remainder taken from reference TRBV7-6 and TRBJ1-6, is GAGVSQSPRYKVTKRGQDVALRCDPISGHVSLYWYRQALGQGPEFLTYFNYEAQQDKSGLPNDRFSAERPEGSISTLTIQRTEQRDSAMYRCASSLRDRPDNSPLHFGNGTRLTVT.

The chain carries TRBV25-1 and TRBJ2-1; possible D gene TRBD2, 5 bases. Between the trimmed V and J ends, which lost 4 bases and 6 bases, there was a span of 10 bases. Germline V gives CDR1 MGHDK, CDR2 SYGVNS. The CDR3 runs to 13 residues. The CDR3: CASSVDLPNEQFF. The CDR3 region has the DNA TGTGCCAGCAGTGTGGACTTACCCAATGAGCAGTTCTTC.

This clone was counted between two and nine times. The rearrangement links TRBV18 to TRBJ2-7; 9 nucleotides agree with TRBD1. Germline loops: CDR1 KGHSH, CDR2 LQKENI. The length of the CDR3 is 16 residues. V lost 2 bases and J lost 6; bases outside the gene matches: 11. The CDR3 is CASSPKWADRGGEQYF. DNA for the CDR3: TGTGCCAGCTCACCAAAATGGGCGGACAGGGGTGGCGAGCAGTACTTC. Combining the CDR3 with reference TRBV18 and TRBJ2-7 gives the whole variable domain NAGVMQNPRHLVRRRGQEARLRCSPMKGHSHVYWYRQLPEEGLKFMVYLQKENIIDESGMPKERFSAEFPKEGPSILRIQQVVRGDSAAYFCASSPKWADRGGEQYFGPGTRLTVT.

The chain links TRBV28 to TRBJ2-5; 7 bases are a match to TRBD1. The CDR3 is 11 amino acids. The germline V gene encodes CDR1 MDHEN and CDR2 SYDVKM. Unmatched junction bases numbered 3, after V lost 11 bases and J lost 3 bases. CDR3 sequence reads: CAYGQEETQYF. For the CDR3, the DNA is TGTGCCTATGGACAGGAAGAGACCCAGTACTTC.

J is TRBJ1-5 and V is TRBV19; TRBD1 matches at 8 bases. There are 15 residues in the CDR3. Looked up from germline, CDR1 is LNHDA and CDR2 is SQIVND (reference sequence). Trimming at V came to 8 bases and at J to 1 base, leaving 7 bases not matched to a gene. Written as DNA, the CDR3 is TGTGCCAGTGGGGAGCAGGGGGCAAGCAATCAGCCCCAGCATTTT. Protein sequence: CASGEQGASNQPQHF.

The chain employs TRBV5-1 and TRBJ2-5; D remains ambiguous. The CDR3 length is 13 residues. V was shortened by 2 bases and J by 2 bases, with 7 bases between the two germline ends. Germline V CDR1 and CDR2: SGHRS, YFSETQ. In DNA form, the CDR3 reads TGCGCCAGCAGCTTCCCCCTACAAGAGACCCAGTACTTC. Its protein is CASSFPLQETQYF.

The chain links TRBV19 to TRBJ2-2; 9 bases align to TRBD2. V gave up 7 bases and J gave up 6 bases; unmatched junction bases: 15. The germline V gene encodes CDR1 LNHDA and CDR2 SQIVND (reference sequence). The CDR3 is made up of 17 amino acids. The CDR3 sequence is CASKNVGSGSSAGELFF. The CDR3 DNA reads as TGTGCCAGTAAGAATGTGGGTAGCGGGAGTTCTGCCGGGGAGCTGTTTTTT. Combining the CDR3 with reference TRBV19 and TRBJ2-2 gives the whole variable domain DGGITQSPKYLFRKEGQNVTLSCEQNLNHDAMYWYRQDPGQGLRLIYYSQIVNDFQKGDIAEGYSVSREKKESFPLTVTSAQKNPTAFYLCASKNVGSGSSAGELFFGEGSRLTVL.

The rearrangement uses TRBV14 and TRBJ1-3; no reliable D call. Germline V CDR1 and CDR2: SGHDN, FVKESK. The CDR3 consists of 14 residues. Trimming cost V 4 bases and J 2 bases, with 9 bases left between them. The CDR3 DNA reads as TGTGCCAGCAGCCGACTTGTAGCTGGAAACACCATATATTTT. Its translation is CASSRLVAGNTIYF.

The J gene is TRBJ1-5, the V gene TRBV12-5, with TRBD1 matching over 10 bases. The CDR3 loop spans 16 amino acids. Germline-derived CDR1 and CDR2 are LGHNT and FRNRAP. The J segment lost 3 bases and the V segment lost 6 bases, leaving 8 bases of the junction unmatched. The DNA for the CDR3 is TGTGCTAGTGGGGGACCGGGACAGGGGCACAATCAGCCCCAGCATTTT. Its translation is CASGGPGQGHNQPQHF.